The rows below give T cell receptor beta chains drawn from one sample of a study of graft-versus-host responses after intestinal transplantation. TCRdb keeps only in-frame clones here, not all; method: immunoSEQ multiplex PCR. Of around 95,000 clones in the sample, over 75% were seen once. Their antigens remain unidentified. Sequencing was performed on unstimulated CD4+ T cells sorted from spleen or lymph node cells, taken before transplant. The receptors derive from a human donor who was the organ donor for an intestinal transplant. CDR3s include the opening cysteine and the closing phenylalanine or tryptophan. Fields, in order: CDR3 protein, CDR3 DNA, D gene, V gene, clone size, J gene. D genes are given only for firm matches. Clone size is shown for a subset of rows, as once, few, many or a class of expanded clone.

CSVGVREGGQETQYF	TGCAGCGTTGGGGTTCGCGAGGGAGGGCAAGAGACCCAGTACTTC	TRBD2	TRBV29-1	-	TRBJ2-5
CASSLATRGQYF	TGTGCCAGCAGCTTAGCAACGCGGGGGCAGTACTTC	-	TRBV7-9	-	TRBJ2-7
CASTGLAGDSYEQYF	TGTGCCAGCACCGGACTAGCGGGGGACTCCTACGAGCAGTACTTC	TRBD2	TRBV6-1	few	TRBJ2-7
CATRTGSNTGELFF	TGTGCCACCAGGACAGGGTCGAACACCGGGGAGCTGTTTTTT	TRBD1	TRBV15	few	TRBJ2-2
CASSRLGGRTNSPLHF	TGTGCCAGCAGCCGCCTGGGGGGCCGGACCAATTCACCCCTCCACTTT	-	TRBV11-2	once	TRBJ1-6
CASSSTKNTEAFF	TGTGCCAGCAGTTCAACGAAGAACACTGAAGCTTTCTTT	-	TRBV27	-	TRBJ1-1
CASSFTGTGELFF	TGTGCCAGCAGCTTTACGGGAACCGGGGAGCTGTTTTTT	-	TRBV7-6	-	TRBJ2-2
CASSMGSNYGYTF	TGTGCCAGTAGTATGGGTAGTAACTATGGCTACACCTTC	-	TRBV19	-	TRBJ1-2
CAWSNSGTGVREKLFF	TGTGCCTGGAGTAATTCCGGGACAGGGGTAAGAGAAAAACTGTTTTTT	TRBD1	TRBV30	-	TRBJ1-4
CASSMGGRSNEKLFF	TGTGCCAGTAGTATGGGAGGGCGGAGTAATGAAAAACTGTTTTTT	-	TRBV19	few	TRBJ1-4
CSARELGGTDTQYF	TGCAGCGCTCGGGAGTTGGGGGGCACAGATACGCAGTATTTT	-	TRBV29-1	-	TRBJ2-3
CASSQELDTQYF	TGCGCCAGCAGCCAAGAATTGGATACGCAGTATTTT	-	TRBV4-1	few	TRBJ2-3
CASSAPGLTGF	TGTGCCAGCAGTGCTCCGGGTCTTACCGGCTTC	-	TRBV27	-	TRBJ2-7
CASSQQGTGELFF	TGCGCCAGCAGTCAACAGGGCACCGGGGAGCTGTTTTTT	-	TRBV23-1	-	TRBJ2-2
CASSHGQGAKNTGELFF	TGTGCCAGCAGCCATGGTCAGGGGGCAAAGAACACCGGGGAGCTGTTTTTT	TRBD1	TRBV4-2	-	TRBJ2-2
CSFDRDEETQYF	TGCAGCTTCGACAGGGATGAAGAGACCCAGTACTTC	TRBD1	TRBV29-1	once	TRBJ2-5
CAWSPDRTLVYGYTF	TGTGCCTGGAGCCCCGACAGGACGTTGGTCTATGGCTACACCTTC	-	TRBV30	-	TRBJ1-2
CASSLVQPTPYEQYF	TGTGCCAGCAGCTTGGTTCAACCGACCCCCTACGAGCAGTACTTC	-	TRBV5-5	-	TRBJ2-7
CASSVQGSGGNTIYF	TGTGCCAGCAGCGTACAGGGGTCAGGTGGAAACACCATATATTTT	-	TRBV9	-	TRBJ1-3
CACGFYGYTF	TGTGCCTGTGGCTTCTATGGCTACACCTTC	-	TRBV30	once	TRBJ1-2
CASRPDRVGGEAFF	TGTGCCAGCAGGCCGGACAGGGTCGGGGGAGAAGCTTTCTTT	TRBD1	TRBV2	-	TRBJ1-1
CASSGDTGRQNTEAFF	TGTGCCAGCAGCGGTGATACGGGACGTCAGAACACTGAAGCTTTCTTT	-	TRBV5-4	-	TRBJ1-1
CASSPPTGLVNTGELFF	TGTGCCAGCTCACCACCGACGGGACTAGTGAACACCGGGGAGCTGTTTTTT	TRBD2	TRBV18	-	TRBJ2-2
CASSVSSDGFDYGYTF	TGTGCCAGCAGTGTTTCCAGTGACGGTTTCGACTATGGCTACACCTTC	-	TRBV2	-	TRBJ1-2
CASQPARGRNTEAFF	TGTGCCAGTCAACCGGCCAGGGGGCGGAACACTGAAGCTTTCTTT	TRBD1	TRBV19	few	TRBJ1-1
CAWKGRSYNEQFF	TGTGCCTGGAAGGGTAGATCCTACAATGAGCAGTTCTTC	-	TRBV30	-	TRBJ2-1
CATREGLSNQPQHF	TGTGCCACCAGAGAAGGGTTAAGCAATCAGCCCCAGCATTTT	-	TRBV15	-	TRBJ1-5
CALTRDRSTDTQYF	TGTGCCCTGACCCGGGACCGAAGCACAGATACGCAGTATTTT	-	TRBV30	-	TRBJ2-3
CASSSSSGANGELFF	TGTGCCAGCAGCTCCTCTAGCGGGGCGAACGGGGAGCTGTTTTTT	TRBD2	TRBV7-2	-	TRBJ2-2
CASSLQAVNEKLFF	TGTGCCAGCAGCTTACAGGCCGTTAATGAAAAACTGTTTTTT	-	TRBV7-9	-	TRBJ1-4
CASSIASTPVTGELFF	TGTGCCAGTAGTATAGCGTCGACACCTGTCACCGGGGAGCTGTTTTTT	-	TRBV19	few	TRBJ2-2
CASSIRVQQRTNQPQHF	TGTGCCAGTAGTATTCGAGTCCAGCAAAGAACAAATCAGCCCCAGCATTTT	-	TRBV19	-	TRBJ1-5
CASSPRSTGELFF	TGTGCCAGCAGCCCGCGCAGCACCGGGGAGCTGTTTTTT	-	TRBV9	-	TRBJ2-2
CASSQSGTAFSEQYF	TGCGCCAGCAGCCAGTCCGGGACAGCTTTCTCGGAGCAGTACTTC	TRBD1	TRBV4-1	-	TRBJ2-7
CASSLWAGGPSGEQFF	TGTGCCAGCAGTTTATGGGCGGGGGGGCCATCCGGTGAGCAGTTCTTC	TRBD2	TRBV27	-	TRBJ2-1
CASSPHVGYEQYF	TGTGCCAGCAGTCCACATGTGGGTTACGAGCAGTACTTC	-	TRBV7-9	-	TRBJ2-7
CATSRDYGLSGYGYTF	TGTGCCACCAGCAGAGATTACGGACTCTCAGGCTATGGCTACACCTTC	-	TRBV15	-	TRBJ1-2
CASSSGASLASALETQYF	TGTGCCAGTAGTTCGGGTGCATCACTAGCTTCGGCCTTGGAGACCCAGTACTTC	-	TRBV19	once	TRBJ2-5
CASSQLAGETQYF	TGCGCCAGCAGCCAGTTGGCGGGGGAGACCCAGTACTTC	-	TRBV4-1	-	TRBJ2-5
CASSFRGTDDSPLHF	TGTGCCAGCAGCTTTCGTGGGACAGATGATTCACCCCTCCACTTT	TRBD1	TRBV11-2	-	TRBJ1-6
CASSFETTSNTIYF	TGTGCCAGCAGCTTTGAGACTACCTCAAACACCATATATTTT	-	TRBV5-5	-	TRBJ1-3
CASSLAGTPGGYTF	TGTGCCAGCAGTTTAGCGGGAACTCCGGGCGGCTACACCTTC	-	TRBV28	once	TRBJ1-2
CASSDREWNQPQHF	TGTGCCAGCAGTGACAGGGAGTGGAATCAGCCCCAGCATTTT	TRBD1	TRBV6-5	-	TRBJ1-5
CASSWTSLRNEQFF	TGTGCCAGCAGCTGGACTTCCCTCCGTAATGAGCAGTTCTTC	-	TRBV6-6	few	TRBJ2-1
CASSFQGRGGPGGESFF	TGCGCCAGCAGCTTCCAGGGGAGGGGCGGCCCAGGGGGAGAATCTTTCTTT	TRBD1	TRBV5-1	once	TRBJ1-1
CASSEYLRSAGTPGAQYF	TGTGCCAGCAGTGAATACCTCCGGAGTGCCGGGACTCCAGGGGCCCAGTACTTC	-	TRBV25-1	-	TRBJ2-5
CASSQDRGNIQYF	TGCGCCAGCAGCCAAGACAGGGGAAACATTCAGTACTTC	-	TRBV4-1	-	TRBJ2-4
CASSDEDRVGTQYF	TGTGCCAGCAGCGATGAGGACAGGGTCGGGACCCAGTACTTC	TRBD1	TRBV9	-	TRBJ2-5
CASSLDRGHYEQYF	TGCGCCAGCAGCTTGGACAGGGGGCACTACGAGCAGTACTTC	TRBD1	TRBV5-1	-	TRBJ2-7
CASQQERNTGELFF	TGTGCCAGCCAACAGGAGCGAAACACCGGGGAGCTGTTTTTT	-	TRBV6-4	-	TRBJ2-2
CASSHTGGSNQPQHF	TGTGCCAGCAGCCACACAGGGGGTAGCAATCAGCCCCAGCATTTT	TRBD1	TRBV6-5	-	TRBJ1-5
CASSLPGVGGYTF	TGTGCCAGCAGCTTGCCGGGCGTCGGCGGCTACACCTTC	-	TRBV5-6	few	TRBJ1-2
CASSRREAGYNEQFF	TGTGCCAGCAGCCGACGGGAGGCGGGATACAATGAGCAGTTCTTC	TRBD2	TRBV5-4	-	TRBJ2-1
CASSSNGWGGRDEQFF	TGTGCCAGCAGCTCTAACGGGTGGGGGGGCCGGGATGAGCAGTTCTTC	-	TRBV11-2	-	TRBJ2-1
CASSQRSGRGYTDTQYF	TGTGCCAGCAGCCAAAGGAGTGGGCGGGGGTACACAGATACGCAGTATTTT	TRBD2	TRBV7-2	-	TRBJ2-3
CASSRTGSNTEAFF	TGTGCCAGCAGTAGGACAGGGAGTAACACTGAAGCTTTCTTT	TRBD1	TRBV6-1	-	TRBJ1-1
CASSLGQKSGNTIYF	TGCGCCAGCAGCTTGGGACAGAAGTCTGGAAACACCATATATTTT	-	TRBV5-1	-	TRBJ1-3
CAISESQYGGSPLHF	TGTGCCATCAGTGAGTCGCAGTACGGAGGTTCACCCCTCCACTTT	-	TRBV10-3	-	TRBJ1-6